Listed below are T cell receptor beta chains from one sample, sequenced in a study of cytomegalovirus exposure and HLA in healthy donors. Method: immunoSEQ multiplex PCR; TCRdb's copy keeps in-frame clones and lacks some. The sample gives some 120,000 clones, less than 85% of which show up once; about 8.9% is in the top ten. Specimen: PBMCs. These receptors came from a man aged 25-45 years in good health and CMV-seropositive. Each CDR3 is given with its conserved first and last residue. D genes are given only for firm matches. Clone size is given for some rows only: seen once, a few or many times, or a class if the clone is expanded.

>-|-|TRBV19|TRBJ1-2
CASNQGRNGYTF
TGTGCCAGTAATCAGGGAAGGAATGGCTACACCTTC
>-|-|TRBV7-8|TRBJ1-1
CASKPRAQNTEAFF
TGTGCCAGCAAACCCAGGGCCCAGAACACTGAAGCTTTCTTT
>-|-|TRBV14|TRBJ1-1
CASSPHQGRNEAFF
TGTGCCAGCAGCCCTCACCAGGGCCGGAATGAAGCTTTCTTT
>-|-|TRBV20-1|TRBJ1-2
CSARDRGLLVF
TGCAGTGCTAGAGATCGTGGACTTCTTGTTTTT
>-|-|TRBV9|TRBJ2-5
CASTRSESETQYF
TGTGCCAGCACCCGCAGCGAGTCGGAGACCCAGTACTTC
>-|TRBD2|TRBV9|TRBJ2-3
CASSVVAGGADTQYF
TGTGCCAGCAGCGTAGTTGCGGGGGGGGCAGATACGCAGTATTTT
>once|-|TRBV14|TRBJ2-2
CASSQVRGTGELFF
TGTGCCAGCAGCCAAGTTAGGGGCACCGGGGAGCTGTTTTTT
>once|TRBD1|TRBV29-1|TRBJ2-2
CSVEARDRGTGELFF
TGCAGCGTTGAGGCTAGGGACAGGGGCACCGGGGAGCTGTTTTTT
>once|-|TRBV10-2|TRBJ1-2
CASSEGQSYGYTF
TGCGCCAGCAGTGAGGGACAGAGCTATGGCTACACCTTC
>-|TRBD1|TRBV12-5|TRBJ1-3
CASGPGQGIGNTIYF
TGTGCTAGTGGTCCGGGACAGGGAATTGGAAACACCATATATTTT
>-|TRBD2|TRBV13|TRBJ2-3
CASSPPTSGESDTQYF
TGTGCCAGCAGCCCACCGACTAGCGGGGAATCAGATACGCAGTATTTT
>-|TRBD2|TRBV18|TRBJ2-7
CASSPGEGTYEQYF
TGTGCCAGCTCACCAGGGGAGGGCACCTACGAGCAGTACTTC
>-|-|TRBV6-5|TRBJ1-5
CASSYSGPHQPQHF
TGTGCCAGCAGTTACTCGGGGCCTCATCAGCCCCAGCATTTT
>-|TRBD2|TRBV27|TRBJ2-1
CASSLASGGYNEQFF
TGTGCCAGCAGTTTAGCTAGCGGGGGTTACAATGAGCAGTTCTTC
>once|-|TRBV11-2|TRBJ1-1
CASSLVGGNTEAFF
TGTGCCAGCAGCTTAGTGGGGGGGAACACTGAAGCTTTCTTT